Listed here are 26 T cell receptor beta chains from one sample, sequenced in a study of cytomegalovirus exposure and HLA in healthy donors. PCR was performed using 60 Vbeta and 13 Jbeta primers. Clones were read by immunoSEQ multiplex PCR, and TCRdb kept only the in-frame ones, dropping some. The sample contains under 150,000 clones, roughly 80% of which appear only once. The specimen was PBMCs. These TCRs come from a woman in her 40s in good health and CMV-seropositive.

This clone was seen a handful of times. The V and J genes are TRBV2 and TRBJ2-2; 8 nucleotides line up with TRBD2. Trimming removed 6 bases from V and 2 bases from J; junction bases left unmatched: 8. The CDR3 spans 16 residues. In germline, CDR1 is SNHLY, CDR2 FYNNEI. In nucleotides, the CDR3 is TGTGCCAGCAGGGACGGGGGGGGCCTCAACACCGGGGAGCTGTTTTTT. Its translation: CASRDGGGLNTGELFF.

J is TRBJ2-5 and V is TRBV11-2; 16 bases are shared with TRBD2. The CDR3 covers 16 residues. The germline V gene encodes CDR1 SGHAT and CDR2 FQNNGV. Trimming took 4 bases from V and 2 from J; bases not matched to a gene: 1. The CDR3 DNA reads TGTGCCAGCAGCTCGGGACTAGCGGGGGGGCAAGAGACCCAGTACTTC. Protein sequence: CASSSGLAGGQETQYF.

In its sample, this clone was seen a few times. CDR3 DNA sequence: TGCGCCAGCAGCTTGGATATCGGGGGCTACACCTTC. It codes for CASSLDIGGYTF. The chain combines TRBV5-1 with TRBJ1-2, with D unclear. V gave up 0 bases and J gave up 8 bases, with 8 bases separating them. CDR1 and CDR2 (germline): SGHRS, YFSETQ. The CDR3 is 12 amino acids.

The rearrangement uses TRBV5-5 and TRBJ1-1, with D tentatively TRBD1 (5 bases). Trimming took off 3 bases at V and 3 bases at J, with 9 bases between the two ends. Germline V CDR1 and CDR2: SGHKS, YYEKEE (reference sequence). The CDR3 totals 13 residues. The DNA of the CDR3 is TGTGCCAGCAGCTGGGGGAGGGACACTGAAGCTTTCTTT. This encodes CASSWGRDTEAFF.

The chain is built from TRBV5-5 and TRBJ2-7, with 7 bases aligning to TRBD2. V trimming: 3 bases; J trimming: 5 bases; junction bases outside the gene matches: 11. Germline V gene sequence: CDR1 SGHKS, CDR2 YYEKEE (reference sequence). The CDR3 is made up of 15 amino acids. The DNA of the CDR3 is TGTGCCAGCAGCTCGGACTCGGGGGGTTGGAACGAGCAGTACTTC. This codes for CASSSDSGGWNEQYF.

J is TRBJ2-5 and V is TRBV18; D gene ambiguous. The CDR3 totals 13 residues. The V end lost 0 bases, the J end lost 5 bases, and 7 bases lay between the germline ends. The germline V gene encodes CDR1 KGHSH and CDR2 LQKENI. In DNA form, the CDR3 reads TGTGCCAGCTCACCACCGACGCGGGAGACCCAGTACTTC. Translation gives CASSPPTRETQYF.

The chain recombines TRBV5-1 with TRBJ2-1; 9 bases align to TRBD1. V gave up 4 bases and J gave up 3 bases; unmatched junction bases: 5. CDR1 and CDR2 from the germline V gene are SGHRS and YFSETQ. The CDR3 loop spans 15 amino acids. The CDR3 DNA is TGCGCCAGCAGCCGGACAGGGGAGGACTACAATGAGCAGTTCTTC. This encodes CASSRTGEDYNEQFF.

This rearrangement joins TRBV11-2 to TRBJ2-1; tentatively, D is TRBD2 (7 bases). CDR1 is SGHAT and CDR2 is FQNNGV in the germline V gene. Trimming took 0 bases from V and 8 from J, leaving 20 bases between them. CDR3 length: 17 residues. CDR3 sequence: CASSLDLTWGGFDEQFF. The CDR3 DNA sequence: TGTGCCAGCAGCTTAGATCTGACGTGGGGGGGCTTCGATGAGCAGTTCTTC.

Here the CDR3 reads CASSDGTGGSYNSPLHF. The CDR3 bases are TGTGCCAGCAGCGATGGGACAGGGGGCTCCTATAATTCACCCCTCCACTTT. The gene calls are TRBV13 and TRBJ1-6; TRBD1 agrees at 11 bases. The V and J ends lost 5 bases and 0 bases, in that order; junction bases with no gene match: 3. Germline V CDR1 and CDR2: PRHDT, FYEKMQ (reference sequence). This CDR3 has 17 residues.

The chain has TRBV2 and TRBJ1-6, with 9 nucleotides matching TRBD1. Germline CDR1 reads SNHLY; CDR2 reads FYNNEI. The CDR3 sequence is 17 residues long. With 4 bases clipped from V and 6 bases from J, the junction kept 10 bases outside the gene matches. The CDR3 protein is CASSAMGQGNANSPLHF. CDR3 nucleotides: TGTGCCAGCAGTGCGATGGGACAGGGAAACGCTAATTCACCCCTCCACTTT.

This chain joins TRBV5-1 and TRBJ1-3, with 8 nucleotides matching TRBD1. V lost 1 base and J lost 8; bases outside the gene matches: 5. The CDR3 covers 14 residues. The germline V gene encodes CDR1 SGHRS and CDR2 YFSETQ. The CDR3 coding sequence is TGCGCCAGCAGCTTGTGGACAGGGAAGGACACCATATATTTT. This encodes CASSLWTGKDTIYF. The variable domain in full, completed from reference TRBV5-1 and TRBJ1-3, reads KAGVTQTPRYLIKTRGQQVTLSCSPISGHRSVSWYQQTPGQGLQFLFEYFSETQRNKGNFPGRFSGRQFSNSRSEMNVSTLELGDSALYLCASSLWTGKDTIYFGEGSWLTVV.

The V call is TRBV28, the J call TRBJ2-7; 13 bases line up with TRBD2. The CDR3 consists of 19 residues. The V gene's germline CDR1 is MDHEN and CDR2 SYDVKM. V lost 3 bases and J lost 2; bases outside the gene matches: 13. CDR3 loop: CASSFLSKTSGGRTYEQYF. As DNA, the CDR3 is TGTGCCAGCAGTTTCTTGAGTAAGACTAGCGGGGGGCGGACCTACGAGCAGTACTTC.

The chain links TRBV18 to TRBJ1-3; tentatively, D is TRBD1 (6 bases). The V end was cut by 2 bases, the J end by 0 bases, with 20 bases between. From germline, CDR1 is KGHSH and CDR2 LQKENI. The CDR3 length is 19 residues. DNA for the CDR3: TGTGCCAGCTCACCAGTTCAGACAGGTCTACGTCTCTCTGGAAACACCATATATTTT. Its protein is CASSPVQTGLRLSGNTIYF. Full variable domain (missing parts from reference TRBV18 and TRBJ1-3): NAGVMQNPRHLVRRRGQEARLRCSPMKGHSHVYWYRQLPEEGLKFMVYLQKENIIDESGMPKERFSAEFPKEGPSILRIQQVVRGDSAAYFCASSPVQTGLRLSGNTIYFGEGSWLTVV.

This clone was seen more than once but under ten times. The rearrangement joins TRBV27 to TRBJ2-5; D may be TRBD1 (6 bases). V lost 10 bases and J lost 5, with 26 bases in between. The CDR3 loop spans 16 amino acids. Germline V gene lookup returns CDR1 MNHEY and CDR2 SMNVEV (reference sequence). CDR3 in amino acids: CATKVLGAGRPETQYF. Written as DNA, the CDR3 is TGTGCCACCAAAGTTCTGGGGGCAGGTCGGCCGGAGACCCAGTACTTC.

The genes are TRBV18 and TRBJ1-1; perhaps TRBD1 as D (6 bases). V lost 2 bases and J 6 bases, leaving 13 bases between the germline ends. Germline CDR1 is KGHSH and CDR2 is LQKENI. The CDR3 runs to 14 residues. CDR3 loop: CASSPSRGAAEAFF. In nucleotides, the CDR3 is TGTGCCAGCTCACCAAGCAGGGGCGCTGCTGAAGCTTTCTTT.

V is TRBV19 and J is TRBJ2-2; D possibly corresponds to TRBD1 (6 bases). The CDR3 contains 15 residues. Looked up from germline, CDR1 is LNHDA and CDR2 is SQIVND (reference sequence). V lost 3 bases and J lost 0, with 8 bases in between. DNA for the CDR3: TGTGCCAGTAGTATCAGGGGCTCGAACACCGGGGAGCTGTTTTTT. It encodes CASSIRGSNTGELFF.

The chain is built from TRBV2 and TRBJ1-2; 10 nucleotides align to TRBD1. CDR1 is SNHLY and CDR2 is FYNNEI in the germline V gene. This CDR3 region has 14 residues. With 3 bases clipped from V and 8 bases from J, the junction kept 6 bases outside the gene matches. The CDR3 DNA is TGTGCCAGCAGTGACAGGACAGGGGGAAAGGGCTACACCTTC. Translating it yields CASSDRTGGKGYTF.

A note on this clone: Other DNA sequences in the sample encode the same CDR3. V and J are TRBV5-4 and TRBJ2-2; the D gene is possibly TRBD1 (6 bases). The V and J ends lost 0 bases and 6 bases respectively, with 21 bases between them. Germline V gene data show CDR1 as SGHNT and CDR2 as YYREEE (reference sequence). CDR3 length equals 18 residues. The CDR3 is CASSLVMSGAKRAGELFF. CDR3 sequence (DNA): TGTGCCAGCAGCTTGGTAATGTCAGGGGCAAAACGTGCCGGGGAGCTGTTTTTT.

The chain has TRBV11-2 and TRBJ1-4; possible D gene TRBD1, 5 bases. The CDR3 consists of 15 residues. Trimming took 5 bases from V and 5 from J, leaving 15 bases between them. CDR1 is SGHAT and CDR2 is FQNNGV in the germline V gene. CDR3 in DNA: TGTGCCAGCAGCCGACAGTCTACTTTGAATGAAAAACTGTTTTTT. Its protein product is CASSRQSTLNEKLFF.

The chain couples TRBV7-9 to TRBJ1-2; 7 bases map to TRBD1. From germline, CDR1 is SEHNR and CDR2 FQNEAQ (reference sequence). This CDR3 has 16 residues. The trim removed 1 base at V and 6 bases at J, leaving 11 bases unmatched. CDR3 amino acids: CASSLDTGAPYNGYTF. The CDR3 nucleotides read TGTGCCAGCAGCTTAGACACAGGGGCGCCTTATAATGGCTACACCTTC.

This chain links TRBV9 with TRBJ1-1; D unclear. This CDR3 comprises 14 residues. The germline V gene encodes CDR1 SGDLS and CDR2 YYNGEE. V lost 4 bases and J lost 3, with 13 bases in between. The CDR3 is CASSTSPGDTEAFF. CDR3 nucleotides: TGTGCCAGCAGCACTTCCCCCGGGGACACTGAAGCTTTCTTT.

The CDR3 spells CASSLGPQMPTEQYF. The CDR3 bases are TGTGCCAGCAGCTTAGGTCCACAGATGCCTACCGAGCAGTACTTC. The V gene is TRBV7-6, the J gene TRBJ2-7; D gene unclear. This CDR3 is 15 amino acids long. Germline V gives CDR1 SGHVS, CDR2 FNYEAQ. V shed 1 base and J shed 6 bases, with 16 bases lying between them.

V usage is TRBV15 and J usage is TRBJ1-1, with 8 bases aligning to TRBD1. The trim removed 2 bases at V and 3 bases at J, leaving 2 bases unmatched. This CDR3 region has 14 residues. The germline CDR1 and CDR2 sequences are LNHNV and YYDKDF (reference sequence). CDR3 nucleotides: TGTGCCACCAGCAGATCACAGGGGGACACTGAAGCTTTCTTT. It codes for CATSRSQGDTEAFF.

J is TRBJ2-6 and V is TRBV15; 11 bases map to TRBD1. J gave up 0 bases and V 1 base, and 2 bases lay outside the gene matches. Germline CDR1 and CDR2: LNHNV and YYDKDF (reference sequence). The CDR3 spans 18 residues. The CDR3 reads CATSRGGTGGSGANVLTF. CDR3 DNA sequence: TGTGCCACCAGCAGAGGTGGGACAGGGGGCTCTGGGGCCAACGTCCTGACTTTC. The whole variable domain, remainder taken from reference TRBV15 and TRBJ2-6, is DAMVIQNPRYQVTQFGKPVTLSCSQTLNHNVMYWYQQKSSQAPKLLFHYYDKDFNNEADTPDNFQSRRPNTSFCFLDIRSPGLGDTAMYLCATSRGGTGGSGANVLTFGAGSRLTVL.

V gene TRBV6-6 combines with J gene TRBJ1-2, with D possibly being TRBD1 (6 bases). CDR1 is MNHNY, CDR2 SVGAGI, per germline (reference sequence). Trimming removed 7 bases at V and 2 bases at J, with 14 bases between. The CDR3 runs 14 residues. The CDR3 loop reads CASTTRGANYGYTF. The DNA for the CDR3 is TGTGCCAGCACCACCCGGGGGGCCAACTATGGCTACACCTTC.

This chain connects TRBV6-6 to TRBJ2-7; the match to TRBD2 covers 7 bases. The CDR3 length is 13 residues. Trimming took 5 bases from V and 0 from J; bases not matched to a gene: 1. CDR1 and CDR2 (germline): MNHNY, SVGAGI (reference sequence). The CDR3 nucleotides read TGTGCCAGCAGTCGACTAGCCTCCTACGAGCAGTACTTC. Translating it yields CASSRLASYEQYF.